This passage covers 30 T cell receptor beta chains from one sample sequenced in a study of cytomegalovirus exposure and HLA in healthy donors. The study ran its PCR with 60 Vbeta and 13 Jbeta primers. Profiling relied on immunoSEQ multiplex PCR, and the TCRdb table lists in-frame clones only, not all of them. The table shows 200,000 to 250,000 clones, with approximately 82% occurring only once. Sequencing was done on a sample of PBMCs. The receptor set was obtained from a man between 18 and 29 years old in good health and CMV-seronegative.

Turning to this clone: This sample includes further DNA sequences coding for the same CDR3. The J gene is TRBJ1-4, the V gene TRBV7-8; 8 bases are a match to TRBD1. This CDR3 region has 17 residues. After removal of 5 bases from V and 2 bases from J, the junction contained 10 bases not matched to a gene. Germline V CDR1 and CDR2: SGHVS, FQNEAQ. The chain's CDR3 is CASSPGQGALTNEKLFF. The CDR3 nucleotides read TGTGCCAGCAGCCCGGGGCAGGGGGCGCTGACTAATGAAAAACTGTTTTTT.

This clone was recorded only once. The chain carries TRBV5-4 and TRBJ2-3; the D is unclear. The CDR3 is made up of 14 amino acids. CDR1 and CDR2 (germline): SGHNT, YYREEE (reference sequence). Trimming left V 6 bases short and J 4 bases short, with 15 bases between. The CDR3 coding sequence is TGTGCCAGCAACAACGCAAAAGGAGCAGATACGCAGTATTTT. As protein: CASNNAKGADTQYF.

The chain recombines TRBV5-1 with TRBJ2-1, with 8 bases identical to TRBD2. Germline CDR1 reads SGHRS; CDR2 reads YFSETQ. The CDR3 totals 16 residues. V gave up 0 bases and J gave up 6 bases; unmatched junction bases: 8. Here the CDR3 reads CASSLGLARRFNEQFF. DNA for the CDR3: TGCGCCAGCAGCTTGGGACTAGCGCGGAGGTTCAATGAGCAGTTCTTC.

The chain joins TRBV7-9 to TRBJ1-1; D is unresolved. Germline loops: CDR1 SEHNR, CDR2 FQNEAQ (reference sequence). Trimming took 1 base from V and 0 from J, leaving 12 bases between them. This CDR3 has 16 residues. The CDR3, as DNA: TGTGCCAGCAGCTTAGGGTTTGGACTGATGAACACTGAAGCTTTCTTT. Translating it yields CASSLGFGLMNTEAFF.

This sequence joins TRBV5-8 and TRBJ1-3; 8 bases map to TRBD1. In germline, CDR1 is SGHTS, CDR2 YDEGEE. The CDR3 runs to 19 residues. Unmatched junction bases numbered 20, after V lost 9 bases and J lost 0 bases. The CDR3 region is CATRAGPGQELFSGNTIYF. In nucleotides, the CDR3 is TGTGCCACCAGAGCCGGCCCGGGACAGGAACTTTTCTCTGGAAACACCATATATTTT.

The chain carries TRBV6-1 and TRBJ1-3; 7 positions agree with TRBD1. The CDR3 loop spans 15 amino acids. V shed 4 bases and J 0 bases; nucleotides not matched to a gene: 3. Looked up from germline, CDR1 is MNHNS and CDR2 is SASEGT. CDR3 nucleotides: TGTGCCAGCAGTGTGGACAGGAGCTCTGGAAACACCATATATTTT. Amino acids: CASSVDRSSGNTIYF.

The chain couples TRBV4-1 to TRBJ1-2; D might be TRBD1 (6 bases). V was cut by 3 bases and J by 4 bases, with 18 bases left in between. The CDR3 loop spans 16 amino acids. Germline V lookup: CDR1 MGHRA, CDR2 YSYEKL. CDR3 in DNA: TGCGCCAGCAGCCAGGGGACACTCACCCTGGTCTATGGCTACACCTTC. It is translated as CASSQGTLTLVYGYTF.

The V gene is TRBV5-1, the J gene TRBJ2-7; perhaps TRBD1 as D (7 bases). The CDR3 sequence is 16 residues long. Between the trimmed V and J ends, which lost 4 bases and 6 bases, there was a span of 23 bases. Germline CDR1 reads SGHRS; CDR2 reads YFSETQ. CDR3 sequence: CASSVGPGRGVGEQYF. DNA of the CDR3: TGCGCCAGCAGCGTGGGGCCGGGCAGGGGGGTCGGCGAGCAGTACTTC.

Written as DNA, the CDR3 is TGTGCCAGCAGCCTGCCAGGCGGAGCGGGAGACCAAGAGACCCAGTACTTC. Its protein product is CASSLPGGAGDQETQYF. The chain has TRBV7-9 and TRBJ2-5; 8 bases match TRBD2. CDR3 length equals 17 residues. The V gene end was trimmed by 5 bases and the J gene end by 0 bases; junction bases not matched to a gene: 11. CDR1 and CDR2 (germline): SEHNR, FQNEAQ (reference sequence). Supplemented by reference TRBV7-9 and TRBJ2-5, the full variable domain reads DTGVSQNPRHKITKRGQNVTFRCDPISEHNRLYWYRQTLGQGPEFLTYFQNEAQLEKSRLLSDRFSAERPKGSFSTLEIQRTEQGDSAMYLCASSLPGGAGDQETQYFGPGTRLLVL.

The chain joins TRBV6-5 to TRBJ2-7, with 7 bases matching TRBD1. The J segment lost 2 bases and the V segment lost 7 bases, leaving 5 bases of the junction unmatched. Germline V gene sequence: CDR1 MNHEY, CDR2 SVGAGI. This CDR3 region has 13 residues. The CDR3 reads CASKTGWPYEQYF. In DNA, the CDR3 is TGTGCCAGCAAGACAGGGTGGCCCTACGAGCAGTACTTC.

V and J are TRBV5-1 and TRBJ1-3, with D maybe TRBD1 (5 bases). The CDR3 runs 16 residues. The V end was cut by 4 bases, the J end by 2 bases, with 16 bases between. Germline V lookup: CDR1 SGHRS, CDR2 YFSETQ. The CDR3 DNA is TGCGCCAGCAGCCTAGCGCCGGACATAGCTGGAAACACCATATATTTT. It specifies CASSLAPDIAGNTIYF.

CDR3 DNA sequence: TGTGCCAGTAGTTATGGCAGCGCGTCCTATGGCTACACCTTC. Translation: CASSYGSASYGYTF. The J gene is TRBJ1-2, the V gene TRBV19; D unclear. CDR1 and CDR2 from the germline V gene are LNHDA and SQIVND (reference sequence). The CDR3 totals 14 residues. Trimming took off 5 bases at V and 4 bases at J, with 14 bases between the two ends.

This clone has only a few counts. CDR3 loop: CASSLGTRDRGSKETQYF. CDR3 nucleotide sequence: TGTGCCAGCAGCTTGGGCACTCGGGACAGGGGAAGTAAAGAGACCCAGTACTTC. V is TRBV5-4 and J is TRBJ2-5; 10 bases match TRBD1. Losses at the gene ends were 0 bases for V and 3 bases for J; bases not matched to a gene: 11. Germline-derived CDR1 and CDR2 are SGHNT and YYREEE (reference sequence). The CDR3 is made up of 18 amino acids.

The chain recombines TRBV5-4 with TRBJ2-7, with 8 bases fitting TRBD2. The CDR3 is 14 residues long. The germline gives CDR1 SGHNT, CDR2 YYREEE (reference sequence). V was pared by 2 bases and J by 2 bases, with 3 bases of the junction left unmatched. The CDR3 DNA reads TGTGCCAGCAGCTTTAGCGGGACCACCTACGAGCAGTACTTC. This encodes CASSFSGTTYEQYF.

This chain joins TRBV30 and TRBJ2-1; TRBD2 matches 8 bases. Germline values: CDR1 GTSNPN, CDR2 SVGIG (reference sequence). V was clipped by 5 bases and J by 6 bases; unmatched bases: 9. The CDR3 is made up of 14 amino acids. The CDR3 region is CAWGPPGGGNEQFF. CDR3 coding DNA: TGTGCCTGGGGCCCTCCGGGGGGGGGCAATGAGCAGTTCTTC.

The rearrangement uses TRBV5-1 and TRBJ2-3; 7 bases agree with TRBD2. CDR3 length: 16 amino acids. The junction had 7 bases not matched to a gene; V was cut back by 2 bases and J by 1 base. CDR1 is SGHRS, CDR2 YFSETQ, per germline. CDR3 protein: CASSFTSALGTDTQYF. CDR3 sequence (DNA): TGCGCCAGCAGCTTTACTAGCGCTCTGGGCACAGATACGCAGTATTTT.

As for this clone: The junction shows a germline mismatch at one end, possibly a read error. The chain links TRBV19 to TRBJ2-6; a possible D gene is TRBD2 (6 bases). There are 17 residues in the CDR3. Germline CDR1 and CDR2: LNHDA and SQIVND (reference sequence). CDR3 sequence reads: CANSMGGLSSGANVLTF. Here the CDR3 DNA reads TGTGCCAATAGTATGGGGGGACTCAGCTCTGGGGCCAACGTCCTGACTTTC.

The chain is built from TRBV15 and TRBJ2-1; D unresolved. The CDR3 covers 16 residues. The V and J ends lost 0 bases and 0 bases respectively, with 9 bases between them. Germline CDR1 reads LNHNV; CDR2 reads YYDKDF (reference sequence). The CDR3 coding sequence is TGTGCCACCAGCAGAGAGAGGAGTGACTCCTACAATGAGCAGTTCTTC. This encodes CATSRERSDSYNEQFF.

The chain's CDR3 is CASSSDPGGNRASGQYF. The CDR3 coding sequence is TGTGCCAGCAGCTCCGATCCCGGGGGGAACAGGGCTTCTGGGCAGTACTTC. The rearrangement joins TRBV7-9 to TRBJ2-7, with D possibly TRBD2 on 7 matching bases. Germline lookup yields CDR1 SEHNR and CDR2 FQNEAQ (reference sequence). Deletions cut 4 bases from V and 9 bases from J, with 28 bases between. This CDR3 comprises 17 residues.

The J gene is TRBJ2-3, the V gene TRBV5-8; D ambiguous. V was pared by 0 bases and J by 1 base, with 9 bases between. This CDR3 contains 15 residues. Germline CDR1 SGHTS, CDR2 YDEGEE. CDR3 DNA sequence: TGTGCCAGCAGCTTGGGGTTGGTAGGCACAGATACGCAGTATTTT. Its translation is CASSLGLVGTDTQYF.

CDR3 amino acids: CASSYMYEQYF. In DNA, the CDR3 is TGTGCCAGCAGTTATATGTACGAGCAGTACTTC. J is TRBJ2-7 and V is TRBV28; D is undetermined. CDR1 and CDR2 (germline): MDHEN, SYDVKM. This CDR3 spans 11 amino acids. V dropped 4 bases and J dropped 4 bases, with 5 bases sitting between them.

The rearrangement joins TRBV5-8 to TRBJ2-1; D unclear. This CDR3 spans 12 amino acids. CDR1 SGHTS and CDR2 YDEGEE come from the germline V gene. The germline V and J ends were trimmed by 3 bases and 6 bases, with 7 bases remaining between them. CDR3 protein: CASSYLGNEQFF. As DNA, the CDR3 is TGTGCCAGCAGCTACCTAGGCAATGAGCAGTTCTTC.

This clone has just one count. V usage is TRBV28 and J usage is TRBJ2-5; no clear D gene. The closer fit of TRBJ2-7 to the DNA end suggests the J call may be wrong. The CDR3 runs to 12 residues. Germline V gives CDR1 MDHEN, CDR2 SYDVKM. The CDR3, as DNA: TGTGCCAGCAGTTTATACCTTTACGAGCAGTACTTC. Protein product: CASSLYLYEQYF.

The chain carries TRBV5-1 and TRBJ2-3; a possible D gene is TRBD2 (6 bases). V dropped 4 bases and J dropped 1 base, with 16 bases sitting between them. CDR3 size: 16 residues. Germline V gene lookup returns CDR1 SGHRS and CDR2 YFSETQ. CDR3 bases: TGCGCCAGCAGCCCTCAGGGCGCTAGCGGCACAGATACGCAGTATTTT. It translates to CASSPQGASGTDTQYF.

This clone was seen only once. The gene calls are TRBV5-6 and TRBJ2-3; 7 bases are shared with TRBD1. CDR3 length: 15 residues. Germline CDR1 reads SGHDT; CDR2 reads YYEEEE. J was trimmed by 1 base and V by 0 bases; bases with no gene match: 2. In DNA form, the CDR3 reads TGTGCCAGCAGCTTGGTCGGACAGGGCACAGATACGCAGTATTTT. Residues: CASSLVGQGTDTQYF.

The genes are TRBV5-1 and TRBJ1-5; 7 bases are shared with TRBD1. After removal of 4 bases from V and 6 bases from J, the junction contained 10 bases not matched to a gene. CDR1 is SGHRS and CDR2 is YFSETQ in the germline V gene. This CDR3 comprises 15 residues. The CDR3 reads CASSLAGTEGQPQHF. The CDR3 bases are TGCGCCAGCAGCCTTGCCGGGACAGAGGGTCAGCCCCAGCATTTT.

The J gene is TRBJ1-1, the V gene TRBV6-5; D might be TRBD1 (5 bases). The germline CDR1 and CDR2 sequences are MNHEY and SVGAGI. Trimming cost V 5 bases and J 1 base, with 11 bases left between them. This CDR3 has 14 amino acids. CDR3 nucleotide sequence: TGTGCCAGCAGTGAACGTGACAGGAACACTGAAGCTTTCTTT. It is translated as CASSERDRNTEAFF.

J is TRBJ1-4 and V is TRBV19; the match to TRBD1 covers 8 bases. Per germline, CDR1 LNHDA and CDR2 SQIVND (reference sequence). The J segment lost 5 bases and the V segment lost 5 bases, leaving 7 bases of the junction unmatched. The CDR3 consists of 15 residues. CDR3 DNA: TGTGCCAGTAGTCTTCCGGGACAGGTCAATGAAAAACTGTTTTTT. Protein sequence: CASSLPGQVNEKLFF.

The V and J genes are TRBV19 and TRBJ1-1; maybe TRBD1 (5 bases). Germline V gene data show CDR1 as LNHDA and CDR2 as SQIVND (reference sequence). Trimming left V 5 bases short and J 11 bases short, with 15 bases between. CDR3 length equals 12 residues. CDR3 protein: CASSAQGVIAFF. The CDR3 nucleotides are TGTGCCAGTAGTGCCCAAGGGGTTATTGCTTTCTTT.

The chain recombines TRBV9 with TRBJ2-1, with 13 bases lining up with TRBD2. Germline loops: CDR1 SGDLS, CDR2 YYNGEE. The CDR3 spans 17 residues. With 0 bases clipped from V and 4 bases from J, the junction kept 4 bases outside the gene matches. CDR3 amino acids: CASSVGMGLAGYNEQFF. The CDR3 coding sequence is TGTGCCAGCAGCGTAGGGATGGGACTAGCGGGGTACAATGAGCAGTTCTTC.